This TCR beta chain was captured by sequencing in a study of blood T cell repertoires in COVID-19. The CDR3 sequence is 12 residues long. Germline CDR1 SQVTM, CDR2 ANQGSEA. V was cut by 3 bases and J by 8 bases, with 13 bases left in between. The method was immunoSEQ multiplex PCR; TCRdb's version includes in-frame clones alone and lacks a portion of them. The data hold 250,000 to 300,000 clones, with roughly 85% observed a single time. The sample taken for sequencing was peripheral blood. The chain has TRBV29-1 and TRBJ1-2; no clear D gene. This sequence was found in a man in his 60s who had recovered from COVID-19. CDR3 sequence reads: CSVEVPNGGYTF. The DNA for the CDR3 is TGCAGCGTTGAGGTGCCCAACGGGGGCTACACCTTC.